Below are 6 T cell receptor beta chains sequenced from a single sample in a study of T cell changes during pregnancy in multiple sclerosis. The table came from immunoSEQ multiplex PCR; TCRdb's copy has only in-frame clones and leaves some out. The sample has 40,000 to 55,000 clones, around 92% seen once. The sequences come from CD8+ T cells from peripheral blood mononuclear cells, collected in the first trimester of pregnancy. These receptors all stem from a female donor with multiple sclerosis, enrolled in a pregnancy study.

The chain recombines TRBV9 with TRBJ2-1; D is uncertain. There are 12 residues in the CDR3. From germline, CDR1 is SGDLS and CDR2 YYNGEE. V was cut by 3 bases and J by 9 bases, with 10 bases left in between. CDR3 residues: CASSESSGEQFF. In DNA form, the CDR3 reads TGTGCCAGCAGCGAGTCTTCCGGTGAGCAGTTCTTC.

Written as DNA, the CDR3 is TGCGCCAGCAGCCAAGATGCAGGGGCTAATGAAAAACTGTTTTTT. Translation: CASSQDAGANEKLFF. The chain is built from TRBV4-3 and TRBJ1-4; possibly TRBD1 for D (6 bases). The CDR3 is 15 amino acids. Germline V gives CDR1 LGHNA, CDR2 YSLEER. V was shortened by 0 bases and J by 3 bases, with 8 bases between the two germline ends.

J is TRBJ1-2 and V is TRBV19, with 7 bases fitting TRBD1. With 2 bases clipped from V and 3 bases from J, the junction kept 3 bases outside the gene matches. CDR3 size: 14 residues. Germline CDR1 LNHDA, CDR2 SQIVND (reference sequence). CDR3 region: CASSIQGDYYGYTF. CDR3 bases: TGTGCCAGTAGTATACAGGGGGACTACTATGGCTACACCTTC.

The chain links TRBV7-9 to TRBJ2-3; weak D call: TRBD1 (6 bases). This CDR3 has 15 amino acids. The V end lost 5 bases, the J end lost 0 bases, and 12 bases lay between the germline ends. Germline-derived CDR1 and CDR2 are SEHNR and FQNEAQ (reference sequence). DNA of the CDR3: TGTGCCAGCAGCCCGCTGACAGGAAGCACAGATACGCAGTATTTT. Translated, it gives CASSPLTGSTDTQYF.

The chain uses TRBV27 and TRBJ2-3, with D possibly matching TRBD2 (6 bases). Germline CDR1 and CDR2: MNHEY and SMNVEV (reference sequence). Trimming cost V 9 bases and J 4 bases, with 14 bases left between them. The length of the CDR3 is 13 residues. The chain's CDR3 is CASMDYGADTQYF. CDR3 coding DNA: TGTGCCAGTATGGACTATGGGGCAGATACGCAGTATTTT.

The rearrangement links TRBV7-6 to TRBJ2-1; TRBD2 matches at 12 bases. The CDR3 is 15 amino acids. V shed 5 bases, J shed 4 bases, and the junction held 3 bases outside the gene matches. Germline-derived CDR1 and CDR2 are SGHVS and FNYEAQ. The CDR3 is CASSKTSGGYNEQFF. CDR3 DNA sequence: TGTGCCAGCAGCAAGACTAGCGGGGGATACAATGAGCAGTTCTTC.